These 8 T cell receptor beta chains came from one sample sequenced in a study of blood T cell repertoires in COVID-19. Sequenced by immunoSEQ multiplex PCR; TCRdb stores in-frame clones only, minus some. The repertoire holds over 85,000 clones, with approximately 86% as singletons. Sequenced material: peripheral blood. Receptor source: a woman older than 75 with acute or convalescent COVID-19.

The chain recombines TRBV27 with TRBJ1-2; D call uncertain. Germline V gives CDR1 MNHEY, CDR2 SMNVEV (reference sequence). This CDR3 has 15 residues. The ends were cut back, 2 bases at V and 4 bases at J, with 14 bases in the middle. The CDR3 spells CASSLRSGRGYGYTF. As DNA, the CDR3 is TGTGCCAGCAGTTTAAGGTCGGGCCGGGGCTATGGCTACACCTTC.

V and J are TRBV7-3 and TRBJ2-2; 10 positions agree with TRBD1. Unmatched junction bases numbered 10, after V lost 5 bases and J lost 7 bases. The CDR3 extends over 16 amino acids. Germline V lookup: CDR1 SGHTA, CDR2 FQGTGA. The DNA for the CDR3 is TGTGCCAGCAGCCCAGACAGGGGGCAGAGGGTCGGGGAGCTGTTTTTT. It encodes CASSPDRGQRVGELFF.

The rearrangement joins TRBV6-6 to TRBJ2-7; 8 bases fit TRBD1. This CDR3 spans 16 amino acids. Germline-derived CDR1 and CDR2 are MNHNY and SVGAGI (reference sequence). Trimming removed 2 bases from V and 2 bases from J; junction bases left unmatched: 8. This CDR3 is CASSYQSGTGPYEQYF. Written as DNA, the CDR3 is TGTGCCAGCAGTTACCAATCCGGGACAGGACCCTACGAGCAGTACTTC.

This chain links TRBV5-1 with TRBJ2-7; 11 bases line up with TRBD2. Trimming removed 3 bases from V and 2 bases from J; junction bases left unmatched: 4. CDR3 length equals 15 residues. The germline CDR1 and CDR2 sequences are SGHRS and YFSETQ. Written as DNA, the CDR3 is TGCGCCAGCAGCTCTACTAGCGGGGGCACCTACGAGCAGTACTTC. Encoded protein: CASSSTSGGTYEQYF.

The chain carries TRBV29-1 and TRBJ2-1, with 16 bases aligning to TRBD2. The germline gives CDR1 SQVTM, CDR2 ANQGSEA. CDR3 size: 15 residues. J lost 6 bases, V lost 8 bases, and 7 bases had no gene match. The CDR3 nucleotides read TGCAGCAGCGGGACTAGCGGGGGGGGTCCCAATGAGCAGTTCTTC. It translates to CSSGTSGGGPNEQFF.

This clone was seen only once. The J gene is TRBJ2-5, the V gene TRBV24-1, with 9 bases fitting TRBD2. Trimming cost V 2 bases and J 5 bases; bases outside gene matches: 5. The CDR3 runs to 15 residues. Germline lookup yields CDR1 KGHDR and CDR2 SFDVKD. CDR3 residues: CATSDWRGGGETQYF. DNA for the CDR3: TGTGCCACCAGTGATTGGCGGGGGGGCGGCGAGACCCAGTACTTC.

The J gene is TRBJ2-6, the V gene TRBV3-1 (or the pseudogene TRBV3-2); D remains unclear. The germline V gene has CDR1 LGHDT and CDR2 YNNKEL (reference sequence). V lost 4 bases and J lost 0, with 7 bases in between. This CDR3 comprises 15 residues. DNA for the CDR3: TGTGCCAGCAGCCTGAGCCTCTCTGGGGCCAACGTCCTGACTTTC. Its translation: CASSLSLSGANVLTF.

The chain employs TRBV3-1 (or the pseudogene TRBV3-2) and TRBJ1-2; D not resolved. V was clipped by 4 bases and J by 8 bases, with 17 bases between them. This CDR3 contains 14 residues. The germline gives CDR1 LGHDT, CDR2 YNNKEL (reference sequence). Here the CDR3 DNA reads TGTGCCAGCAGCCTTCCGGGGATCTGGCGGGGCTACACCTTC. Its protein product is CASSLPGIWRGYTF.